This T cell receptor (beta chain) comes out of a study of T cell responses to AZD1222 COVID-19 vaccine. Study-wide findings and caveats: A mostly white British donor set with more females was recruited, and clonal diversity was possibly underestimated. Baseline antibody screening turned up just a handful of seropositive AZD1222 recipients. As reported, nearly half of all spike-specific TCRs target variant regions that are unmutated. Spike-specific TCR breadth and depth were elevated following two AZD1222 doses.

CDR1 and CDR2 (germline): SGHTA, FQGTGA. The CDR3 is 15 amino acids. After removal of 2 bases from V and 8 bases from J, the junction contained 3 bases not matched to a gene. Sequenced by immunoSEQ multiplex PCR; TCRdb stores in-frame clones only, minus some. This repertoire shows 65,000 to 85,000 clones, roughly 84% found once; its top ten account for more than 10%. With regard to this clone: The target antigen is unknown.

The material was peripheral blood, obtained on day 0 of AZD1222 vaccination. The V gene is TRBV7-3, the J gene TRBJ1-6, with 10 bases identical to TRBD1. The clonotype was recovered from an adult in good health. The CDR3 sequence is CASSLDRGQYSPLHF. The CDR3 DNA follows: TGTGCCAGCAGCTTAGACAGGGGGCAATATTCACCCCTCCACTTT.